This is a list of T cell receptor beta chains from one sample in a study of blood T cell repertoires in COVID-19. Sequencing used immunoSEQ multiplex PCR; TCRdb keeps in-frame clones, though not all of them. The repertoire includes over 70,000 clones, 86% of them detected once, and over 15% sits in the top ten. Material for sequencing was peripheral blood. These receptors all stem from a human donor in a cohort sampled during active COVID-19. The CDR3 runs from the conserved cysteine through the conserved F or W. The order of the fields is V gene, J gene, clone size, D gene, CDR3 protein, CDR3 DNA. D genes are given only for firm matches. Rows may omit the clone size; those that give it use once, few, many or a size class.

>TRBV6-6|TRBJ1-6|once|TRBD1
CASSPGTGSGNSPLHF
TGTGCCAGCAGTCCTGGGACAGGTTCTGGTAATTCACCCCTCCACTTT
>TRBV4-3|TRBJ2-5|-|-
CASSQVLASETQYF
TGCGCCAGCAGCCAAGTTTTAGCGTCAGAGACCCAGTACTTC
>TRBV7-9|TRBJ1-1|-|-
CASSLSRTEEAFF
TGTGCCAGCAGCTTAAGCAGGACAGAAGAAGCTTTCTTT
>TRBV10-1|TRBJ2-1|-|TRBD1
CASSETGQVYNEQFF
TGCGCCAGCAGTGAGACGGGACAGGTCTACAATGAGCAGTTCTTC
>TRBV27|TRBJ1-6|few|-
CASRGDWDSPLHF
TGTGCCAGCCGGGGGGATTGGGATTCACCCCTCCACTTT
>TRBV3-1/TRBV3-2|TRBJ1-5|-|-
CASSQGADSNQPQHF
TGTGCCAGCAGCCAAGGAGCCGATAGCAATCAGCCCCAGCATTTT
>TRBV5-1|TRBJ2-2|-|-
CASSLRQVATGELFF
TGCGCCAGCAGCTTAAGACAGGTGGCCACCGGGGAGCTGTTTTTT
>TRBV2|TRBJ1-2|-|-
CASRNRDDGYTF
TGTGCCAGCAGGAACAGGGACGATGGCTACACCTTC
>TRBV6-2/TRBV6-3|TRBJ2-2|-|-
CASSHREALATGELFF
TGTGCCAGCAGTCATCGAGAGGCGCTGGCCACCGGGGAGCTGTTTTTT
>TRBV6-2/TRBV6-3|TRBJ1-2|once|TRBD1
CASSATGPYGYTF
TGTGCCAGCAGCGCGACAGGGCCCTATGGCTACACCTTC
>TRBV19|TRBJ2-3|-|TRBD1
CASSIQGVSTDTQYF
TGTGCCAGTAGTATACAGGGGGTGTCCACAGATACGCAGTATTTT
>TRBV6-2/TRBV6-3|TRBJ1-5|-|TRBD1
CASSYRTGWEPQHF
TGTGCCAGCAGTTACCGGACAGGGTGGGAGCCCCAGCATTTT
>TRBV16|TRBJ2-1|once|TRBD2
CASSPGLAGWNEQFF
TGTGCCAGCAGCCCCGGACTAGCGGGGTGGAATGAGCAGTTCTTC
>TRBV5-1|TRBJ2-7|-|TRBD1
CASSLGGTGAEQYF
TGCGCCAGCAGCTTGGGGGGGACAGGGGCCGAGCAGTACTTC
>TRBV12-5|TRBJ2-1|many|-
CASGFVVGGVYNEQFF
TGTGCTAGTGGTTTTGTGGTAGGCGGGGTTTACAATGAGCAGTTCTTC
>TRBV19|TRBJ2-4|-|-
CASSPNRQGIGRNIQYF
TGTGCCAGTAGTCCCAACCGTCAGGGGATAGGCAGAAACATTCAGTACTTC
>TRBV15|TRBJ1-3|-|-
CATSRGRGRSSPGNTIYF
TGTGCCACCAGCAGAGGAAGAGGGCGTTCTTCTCCTGGAAACACCATATATTTT
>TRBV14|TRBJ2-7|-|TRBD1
CASSQAGGTYEQYF
TGTGCCAGCAGCCAAGCAGGGGGTACCTACGAGCAGTACTTC
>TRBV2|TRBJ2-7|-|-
CASSEGEYEQYF
TGTGCCAGCAGTGAGGGAGAATACGAGCAGTACTTC
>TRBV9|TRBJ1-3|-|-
CASSVGPGSGNTIYF
TGTGCCAGCAGCGTAGGACCCGGGTCTGGAAACACCATATATTTT
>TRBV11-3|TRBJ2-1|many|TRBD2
CASSLRAGTFNEQFF
TGTGCCAGCAGCTTACGAGCGGGGACTTTCAATGAGCAGTTCTTC
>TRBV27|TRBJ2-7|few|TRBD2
CASSFGGAGAPYEQYF
TGTGCCAGCTCGTTTGGGGGAGCGGGAGCCCCCTACGAGCAGTACTTC
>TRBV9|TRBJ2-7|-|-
CASSSRGTYEQYF
TGTGCCAGCAGCTCCCGCGGTACCTACGAGCAGTACTTC
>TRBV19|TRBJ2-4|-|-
CASSGRATGDIQYF
TGTGCCAGTAGTGGACGGGCCACCGGGGACATTCAGTACTTC
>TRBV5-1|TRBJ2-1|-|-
CASSLVALGDEQFF
TGCGCCAGCAGCTTGGTAGCGCTTGGGGATGAGCAGTTCTTC
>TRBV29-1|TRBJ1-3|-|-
CSVADSRVSDGNTIYF
TGCAGCGTTGCGGACAGCCGGGTCAGCGATGGAAACACCATATATTTT
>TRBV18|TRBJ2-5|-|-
CASSPKNGQTEETQYF
TGTGCCAGCTCACCTAAGAACGGACAGACTGAAGAGACCCAGTACTTC
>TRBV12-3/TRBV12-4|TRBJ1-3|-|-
CASGGIRGNTIYF
TGTGCCAGCGGCGGGATCCGTGGAAACACCATATATTTT
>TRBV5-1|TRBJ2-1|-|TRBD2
CASSLEGTSGYNEQFF
TGCGCCAGCAGCTTGGAAGGGACTAGCGGTTACAATGAGCAGTTCTTC